This TCR beta chain was captured in a study of cytomegalovirus exposure and HLA in healthy donors (dated by TCRdb to about 2017). Regarding the research as a whole: According to a later analysis, one platform produced both the 110 or so validation repertoires and the roughly 640 repertoires of the first cohort. The study aimed to test whether cataloging public T cell receptors could reveal signatures of past pathogen exposure. In addition to the first cohort of 666 subjects, a separate validation cohort of approximately 110 different subjects was used. High-throughput TCR immunosequencing, statistical association of individual TCRs with disease status, and machine learning were combined to predict cytomegalovirus infection status.

About this clone itself: Its antigen target is currently unknown. No base quality information exists; no much larger clone differs at one position.

Deletion took 0 bases off V and 3 bases off J, with a span of 17 bases between the germline ends. CDR1 and CDR2, looked up from the germline V gene, are SNHLY and FYNNEI. The CDR3 goes from the cysteine to the phenylalanine over 17 residues. The kept DNA is CDR3 alone, 51 bases in frame from the first base. The paper's findings and limits, for the study overall: A few of the identified cytomegalovirus-associated TCR beta chains were confirmed in vitro to be specific for cytomegalovirus antigens. It was suggested by the authors that the approach could potentially be generalized to other disease states and immunological phenotypes. Of the cluster scores, 85% to 95% were above 0 in a later analysis, which found that TCRs clustered in the first cohort also tended to co-occur in the 95 to 150 validation repertoires. A total of 164 TCR beta chains were listed by the study as associated with cytomegalovirus. All 120 or so repertoires were used to score co-occurrence in the validation cohort in a later analysis, because that analysis had no HLA typing for the cohort. In both the original and validation cohorts, the classifier was reported to diagnose cytomegalovirus status with high specificity and sensitivity. While some public TCRs were present in many individuals, most TCR sequences turned up only very rarely across donors.

The donors were included in the validation cohort of roughly 130 subjects, a group kept apart from the roughly 690-subject first cohort. Library creation used the immunoSEQ multiplex PCR assay. The authors' analysis ran thus. A statistical classification framework was developed to diagnose cytomegalovirus status using the catalog of TCR beta chain sequences. In its TCRdb copy, this immuneACCESS table keeps in-frame sequences only and misses some clones. Where compared with another copy, unresolved V genes explain less than half of these, and the others have no known cause. Clone size and V and J calls were adopted from that table, with D and trimming inferred from the DNA. The table for this sample lists tens of thousands of clones; more than 80% of them were counted only once. The ten largest clones represent roughly 5.8% of the sample.

The specimen sequenced was PBMCs. The sequence is built from TRBV2 and TRBJ1-2, with no reliable assignment of the D segment. This clonotype was obtained from a young woman in good health and CMV-seronegative. DNA sequence: TGTGCCAGCAGTGAAGCGGGCAGCCCAGCAATTGACTATGGCTACACCTTC. Its product reads: CASSEAGSPAIDYGYTF.